This T cell receptor beta chain was identified in a study of blood T cell repertoires in COVID-19 (dated by TCRdb to about 2020). A note on the overall study: Collaborator samples came from the United States, Italy and Spain and covered acute and convalescent phases of COVID-19. The repertoires were made available in a free public database intended to serve as a resource for research on the immune response to SARS-CoV-2. The dataset comprised deeply sampled blood TCRbeta repertoires from subjects exposed to, actively infected with, or recovered from COVID-19. HLA class I and class II types, where available, came from metadata supplied by the sample provider rather than from assay-based typing. Sample metadata almost always included a de-identified subject ID, COVID-19 status, age in years and sex. The prospective study material was composed of cDNA or gDNA derived from T cells, B-cell-depleted T cells, or PBMCs. The samples were drawn from two sources: the first 160 participants of the ongoing ImmuneRACE study, and approximately 1,300 subjects contributed by 6 global collaborators.

TCRbeta CDR3 regions were amplified from genomic DNA by means of the immunoSEQ Assay, a bias-controlled multiplex PCR. The authors' pipeline ran thus. The number of nucleated cells in each sample was estimated by amplification of reference gene primers within the assay. To quantify the absolute abundance of each unique TCRbeta CDR3 rearrangement, sequence reads were collapsed and filtered. For each sample, productive Simpson clonality was calculated by taking the square root of Simpson's diversity index across productive rearrangements. As stored in TCRdb, this immuneACCESS dataset retains in-frame rearrangements with V and J assigned. A fraction of the clones does not appear; measured against another copy, unresolved V genes explain less than half of the discrepancy, and the remainder lacks a known reason. From that table come the V and J calls and clone size; the DNA was used to work out D and trimming. This sample lists around 28,000 clones; 75% to 90% were detected once. Under 30% of the sample is held by the ten biggest clonotypes.

The paper's findings and limits, for the study overall: Clinical and demographic metadata were provided uncurated, with the amount varying by source and participant.

Collaborating institutions collected whole blood in K2EDTA tubes following their own protocols. For TCRbeta analysis, collaborators shipped samples in one of three forms: frozen whole blood, isolated PBMCs, or DNA extracted from either of those sample types. V is clipped by 0 bases and J by 6 bases, and the sequence between their germline boundaries is 14 bases long. The CDR3, from cysteine to phenylalanine, totals 15 residues. CDR3 DNA only is kept here, 45 bases in frame from base 1. Based on the germline V gene (reference sequence), the CDR1 and CDR2 sequences are LGHDT and YNNKEL. Points on this clone: This clone's antigen is unknown. The record has no base qualities; no much larger clone is one base away.

This receptor was identified in an elderly man with acute or convalescent COVID-19. The chain couples TRBV3-1 (or the pseudogene TRBV3-2) to TRBJ2-5; a weak D assignment points to TRBD2 (6 bases agree). Sequences were obtained from peripheral blood. The DNA is TGTGCCAGCAGCCAAGATAATGGGGGAGGACAGACCCAGTACTTC. Translated, it reads CASSQDNGGGQTQYF.